The 28 T cell receptor beta chains reported below all come from one sample, sequenced in a study of human T cells and chemical hapten exposure. TCRdb processed the RACE reads anew with MiXCR; each CDR3 protein has one entry. The sample consists of 360,000 or so distinct CDR3 sequences, under 6.5% of them appearing once. Regarding time point: patch test 2, 6 weeks after DPC sensitization. Noted treatment: therapeutic diphenylcyclopropenone sensitization with weekly scalp DPC. The sequences come from whole blood, collected in connection with sensitization to the hapten diphenylcyclopropenone (DPC). All receptors come from a woman between 18 and 29 years old with alopecia areata. Some clones in this sample may be carry-over from other donors' samples.

This clonotype turned up a few times. J is TRBJ2-7 and V is TRBV3-1, with 10 bases fitting TRBD1. The CDR3 runs 15 residues. Trimming cost V 6 bases and J 2 bases; bases outside gene matches: 7. Germline V gene sequence: CDR1 LGHDT, CDR2 YNNKEL (reference sequence). CDR3 sequence reads: CASSPGQGVAYEQYF. CDR3 nucleotide sequence: TGTGCCAGCAGTCCCGGACAGGGGGTCGCCTACGAGCAGTACTTC.

This clonotype has ten or more counts. The chain joins TRBV12-3 or TRBV12-4 to TRBJ2-5, with D perhaps TRBD1 (6 bases). The CDR3 spans 12 residues. The ends were cut back, 4 bases at V and 4 bases at J, with 7 bases in the middle. The CDR3 spells CASSWDTETQYF. The CDR3 DNA follows: TGTGCCAGCAGTTGGGACACAGAGACCCAGTACTTC.

J is TRBJ2-7 and V is TRBV20-1; TRBD1 is a possible D gene (6 bases). The CDR3 consists of 15 residues. The germline V and J ends were trimmed by 0 bases and 3 bases, with 15 bases remaining between them. The germline V gene has CDR1 DFQATT and CDR2 SNEGSKA (reference sequence). CDR3 DNA: TGCAGTGCTAGAGACGTACAGGGCATTCTCTACGAGCAGTACTTC. Translated: CSARDVQGILYEQYF.

This clonotype was seen a handful of times. This rearrangement joins TRBV27 to TRBJ1-4; no definite D call. Trimming shortened V by 9 bases and J by 4 bases, and 12 bases separated the two germline ends. CDR3 length equals 13 residues. Germline CDR1 MNHEY, CDR2 SMNVEV (reference sequence). The CDR3 nucleotides read TGTGCCAGTAGCAGGCGTGTTAATGAAAAACTGTTTTTT. This codes for CASSRRVNEKLFF.

J is TRBJ2-7 and V is TRBV28; D ambiguous. The length of the CDR3 is 14 residues. CDR1 is MDHEN and CDR2 is SYDVKM in the germline V gene. V lost 3 bases and J lost 1, with 10 bases in between. The CDR3 protein is CASSFVSGSYEQYF. For the CDR3, the DNA is TGTGCCAGCAGTTTCGTGTCAGGATCCTACGAGCAGTACTTC. Looking up the rest from reference TRBV28 and TRBJ2-7 gives the full variable domain: DVKVTQSSRYLVKRTGEKVFLECVQDMDHENMFWYRQDPGLGLRLIYFSYDVKMKEKGDIPEGYSVSREKKERFSLILESASTNQTSMYLCASSFVSGSYEQYFGPGTRLTVT.

Ten or more counts support this clonotype. The chain employs TRBV10-3 and TRBJ1-1; D ambiguous. Looked up from germline, CDR1 is ENHRY and CDR2 is SYGVKD. The CDR3 has 16 amino acids. V lost 6 bases and J lost 3, with 20 bases in between. CDR3 coding DNA: TGTGCCATCAGCCGCGGAGGTGAGATTTTGGACACTGAAGCTTTCTTT. Translated, it gives CAISRGGEILDTEAFF.

V usage is TRBV28 and J usage is TRBJ1-1; D gene uncertain. The CDR3 is made up of 16 amino acids. Trimming took 3 bases from V and 0 from J, leaving 14 bases between them. Germline CDR1 MDHEN, CDR2 SYDVKM. CDR3 bases: TGTGCCAGCAGTTTCCTCGGCCGGCGGATGAACACTGAAGCTTTCTTT. Translation gives CASSFLGRRMNTEAFF. Together with reference TRBV28 and TRBJ1-1, the CDR3 gives the full variable domain: DVKVTQSSRYLVKRTGEKVFLECVQDMDHENMFWYRQDPGLGLRLIYFSYDVKMKEKGDIPEGYSVSREKKERFSLILESASTNQTSMYLCASSFLGRRMNTEAFFGQGTRLTVV.

The chain uses TRBV28 and TRBJ1-5; D is undetermined. Trimming cost V 6 bases and J 4 bases, with 10 bases left between them. This CDR3 region has 13 residues. Germline CDR1 is MDHEN and CDR2 is SYDVKM. CDR3 region: CASRRTLNQPQHF. CDR3 coding DNA: TGTGCCAGCAGGAGGACGTTAAATCAGCCCCAGCATTTT.

This clonotype showed up many times. For the CDR3, the DNA is TGCAGCGTGAGGGACCGAGGAAGGGAGACCCAGTACTTC. The encoded protein is CSVRDRGRETQYF. The rearrangement uses TRBV29-1 and TRBJ2-5; D could derive from TRBD1 or TRBD2 (5 bases each). This CDR3 spans 13 amino acids. Germline V gene sequence: CDR1 SQVTM, CDR2 ANQGSEA. Trimming pared 6 bases from V and 5 bases from J, leaving 16 bases between. The full variable domain, rest sourced from reference TRBV29-1 and TRBJ2-5, is SAVISQKPSRDICQRGTSLTIQCQVDSQVTMMFWYRQQPGQSLTLIATANQGSEATYESGFVIDKFPISRPNLTFSTLTVSNMSPEDSSIYLCSVRDRGRETQYFGPGTRLLVL.

The chain couples TRBV4-1 to TRBJ1-1; possible D gene TRBD1, 6 bases. The germline V gene has CDR1 MGHRA and CDR2 YSYEKL. Trimming took 1 base from V and 5 from J, leaving 20 bases between them. The CDR3 sequence is 17 residues long. The CDR3 coding sequence is TGCGCCAGCAGCCAAGCGTTCTACGGGACAAGGGGGACTGAAGCTTTCTTT. Its translation is CASSQAFYGTRGTEAFF.

This clonotype was seen more than once but under ten times. This CDR3 is CASSLSRGSYEQYF. CDR3 sequence (DNA): TGTGCCAGCAGCTTAAGCAGGGGATCCTACGAGCAGTACTTC. The rearrangement uses TRBV7-2 and TRBJ2-7, with a possible D match to TRBD1 (6 bases). CDR3 size: 14 residues. Trimming cost V 2 bases and J 1 base, with 9 bases left between them. Germline V gene lookup returns CDR1 SGHTA and CDR2 FQGNSA.

At least ten counts were recorded for this clonotype. The V call is TRBV4-1, the J call TRBJ2-7; D call uncertain. V dropped 0 bases and J dropped 1 base, with 7 bases sitting between them. CDR1 MGHRA and CDR2 YSYEKL come from the germline V gene. The CDR3 sequence is 14 residues long. The CDR3 DNA is TGCGCCAGCAGCCAAGATCCCGGATCCTACGAGCAGTACTTC. Amino acids: CASSQDPGSYEQYF.

This clonotype has only a few counts. The J gene is TRBJ2-3, the V gene TRBV12-3 or TRBV12-4; TRBD2 might be the D (5 bases). CDR3 length: 14 residues. Trimming cost V 1 base and J 7 bases, with 12 bases left between them. This chain's CDR3 is CASSLGGEGNTQYF. Written as DNA, the CDR3 is TGTGCCAGCAGTTTAGGGGGAGAAGGCAATACGCAGTATTTT.

This clonotype was picked up a small number of times. The chain combines TRBV2 with TRBJ2-3; D call uncertain. The CDR3 is 15 residues long. The germline V gene encodes CDR1 SNHLY and CDR2 FYNNEI. Trimming removed 4 bases at V and 1 base at J, with 12 bases between. The CDR3 nucleotides read TGTGCCAGCAGTGGGTACGGACCCCGCACAGATACGCAGTATTTT. Translation: CASSGYGPRTDTQYF.

The chain carries TRBV27 and TRBJ1-1; 7 bases match TRBD1. The germline CDR1 and CDR2 sequences are MNHEY and SMNVEV (reference sequence). The V segment lost 4 bases and the J segment 5 bases; nucleotides outside the gene matches: 7. The CDR3 totals 14 residues. The CDR3 coding sequence is TGTGCCAGCAGTTCGAGAGGGGGCTGGACTGAAGCTTTCTTT. This sequence encodes CASSSRGGWTEAFF.

Details on this clonotype: This may stem from a read error, because a much larger clone lies one nucleotide away. The V and J genes are TRBV7-2 and TRBJ1-5; D may be TRBD1 (5 bases). This CDR3 spans 15 amino acids. The V end was cut by 5 bases, the J end by 3 bases, with 14 bases between. The V gene's germline CDR1 is SGHTA and CDR2 FQGNSA. The CDR3 reads CASSRGRGINQPQHF. CDR3 nucleotides: TGTGCCAGCAGCCGAGGCCGGGGGATCAATCAGCCCCAGCATTTT.

This clonotype appeared many times. This chain joins TRBV7-2 and TRBJ1-2; D unresolved. Germline assignment: CDR1 SGHTA and CDR2 FQGNSA. CDR3 length: 12 amino acids. Trimming stripped 5 bases from V and 2 bases from J, with 6 bases between. The CDR3 DNA reads TGTGCCAGCAGCCCCGAGAACTATGGCTACACCTTC. Protein: CASSPENYGYTF.

Ten or more counts support this clonotype. The rearrangement links TRBV29-1 to TRBJ1-1; D is possibly TRBD1 (5 bases). V was pared by 5 bases and J by 2 bases, with 33 bases between. Germline loops: CDR1 SQVTM, CDR2 ANQGSEA. The CDR3 is 20 amino acids. CDR3 DNA sequence: TGCAGCGTTTCCCGGGGCCACAAACACCAACGGTTGGGGCCAAACACTGAAGCTTTCTTT. Protein sequence: CSVSRGHKHQRLGPNTEAFF.

The chain has TRBV16 and TRBJ2-7; 10 nucleotides line up with TRBD1. V was clipped by 2 bases and J by 4 bases; unmatched bases: 2. Germline V gene sequence: CDR1 KGHSY, CDR2 FQNENV. CDR3 size: 14 residues. In DNA form, the CDR3 reads TGTGCCAGCAGCCAACGGACAGGGGGGTACGAGCAGTACTTC. It codes for CASSQRTGGYEQYF. The full variable domain, its missing parts supplied by reference TRBV16 and TRBJ2-7, is GEEVAQTPKHLVRGEGQKAKLYCAPIKGHSYVFWYQQVLKNEFKFLISFQNENVFDETGMPKERFSAKCLPNSPCSLEIQATKLEDSAVYFCASSQRTGGYEQYFGPGTRLTVT.

In this sample, this clonotype turned up a few times. As DNA, the CDR3 is TGTGCCAGCAGTTTAAAAGGTTTTAATGAAAAACTGTTTTTT. Encoded protein: CASSLKGFNEKLFF. V gene TRBV28 combines with J gene TRBJ1-4; no firm D call. This CDR3 has 14 residues. Per germline, CDR1 MDHEN and CDR2 SYDVKM. Trimming removed 2 bases at V and 4 bases at J, with 8 bases between.

There are a few counts of this clonotype. This CDR3 is CSARDWRGTDTQYF. CDR3 bases: TGCAGTGCTAGAGATTGGCGGGGCACAGATACGCAGTATTTT. The V and J genes are TRBV20-1 and TRBJ2-3; D might be TRBD2 (5 bases). V lost 0 bases to trimming and J lost 1 base, with 8 bases between them. The CDR3 runs 14 residues. Per the germline V gene, CDR1 is DFQATT and CDR2 is SNEGSKA (reference sequence).

This clonotype appeared a few times. The J gene is TRBJ1-1, the V gene TRBV6-5; possible D gene TRBD1, 5 bases. Germline V CDR1 and CDR2: MNHEY, SVGAGI. CDR3 length: 13 amino acids. V was pared by 6 bases and J by 3 bases, with 11 bases between. The CDR3 region has the DNA TGTGCCAGCAGCCCCGACAGCTACACTGAAGCTTTCTTT. Protein sequence: CASSPDSYTEAFF.

This clonotype was observed at least ten times. The chain carries TRBV15 and TRBJ1-6, with a tentative D call TRBD1 (6 bases). Germline V lookup: CDR1 LNHNV, CDR2 YYDKDF (reference sequence). Trimming left V 1 base short and J 9 bases short, with 10 bases between. CDR3 length equals 14 residues. As DNA, the CDR3 is TGTGCCACCAGCAGAGGGACAGTCTCTTCACCCCTCCACTTT. Protein: CATSRGTVSSPLHF.

V is TRBV20-1 and J is TRBJ1-2, with no clear D. Germline V CDR1 and CDR2: DFQATT, SNEGSKA (reference sequence). The CDR3 totals 13 residues. The V end lost 7 bases, the J end lost 7 bases, and 19 bases lay between the germline ends. CDR3 sequence: CSVVKTQRSGYTF. The CDR3 region has the DNA TGCAGTGTTGTTAAAACCCAAAGGAGTGGCTACACCTTC.

In its sample, this clonotype was seen a few times. V usage is TRBV3-1 and J usage is TRBJ2-3; no clear D gene. Trimming cost V 1 base and J 6 bases, with 14 bases left between them. Germline V gene sequence: CDR1 LGHDT, CDR2 YNNKEL (reference sequence). The length of the CDR3 is 15 residues. Here the CDR3 DNA reads TGTGCCAGCAGCCAAGTGGATAACCCCCTGGATACGCAGTATTTT. It translates to CASSQVDNPLDTQYF.

This clonotype showed up just a few times. The rearrangement links TRBV7-2 to TRBJ2-5; D is unclear. Trimming cost V 1 base and J 5 bases, with 8 bases left between them. This CDR3 contains 13 residues. CDR1 SGHTA and CDR2 FQGNSA come from the germline V gene. CDR3 sequence reads: CASSLVSWETQYF. CDR3 coding DNA: TGTGCCAGCAGCTTAGTGTCGTGGGAGACCCAGTACTTC.

This clonotype was detected ten times or more. The CDR3 coding sequence is TGTGCCAGCAGCCAAGGCGGCTTATCTCCAGATACGCAGTATTTT. Its protein product is CASSQGGLSPDTQYF. V gene TRBV7-2 combines with J gene TRBJ2-3; D call uncertain. Germline assignment: CDR1 SGHTA and CDR2 FQGNSA. CDR3 length: 15 residues. V lost 5 bases and J lost 4, with 16 bases in between.

In its sample, this clonotype was seen many times. The chain has TRBV6-5 and TRBJ1-5; TRBD1 aligns across 8 bases. Trimming at V came to 4 bases and at J to 6 bases, leaving 8 bases not matched to a gene. The germline CDR1 and CDR2 sequences are MNHEY and SVGAGI. The CDR3 runs to 15 residues. As DNA, the CDR3 is TGTGCCAGCAGTTCCCGGACAGGGCCAGGTCAGCCCCAGCATTTT. This encodes CASSSRTGPGQPQHF.